The next 27 T cell receptor beta chains were all read from a single sample in a study of regulatory and conventional T cells in RAG deficiency. Sequencing was performed with immunoSEQ multiplex PCR; in TCRdb, only in-frame clones are kept and a portion is missing. The repertoire includes 25,000 to 35,000 clones, 75% to 95% of them detected once, and over 0.75% sits in the top ten. Regulatory T cells were sorted from blood as CD4+ CD25-high CD127-low cells. These data also featured in a second study, about regulatory T cells. That work contributes: The primer mix had 52 TRBV and 13 TRBJ primers.

Source material: Tregs sorted from blood. These receptors originate from a human donor in good health.

This clone has just one count. The rearrangement uses TRBV19 and TRBJ2-7, with 7 bases matching TRBD1. With V trimmed by 6 bases and J by 4 bases, 15 bases remained unmatched. Germline V gene data show CDR1 as LNHDA and CDR2 as SQIVND (reference sequence). This CDR3 has 16 residues. In DNA form, the CDR3 reads TGTGCCAGTAGCCAAAGAGGGACAGCGGTTTGGTACGAGCAGTACTTC. Protein sequence: CASSQRGTAVWYEQYF.

The J gene is TRBJ1-6, the V gene TRBV10-3; D uncertain. This CDR3 contains 16 residues. The germline V and J ends were trimmed by 0 bases and 6 bases, with 12 bases remaining between them. Germline values: CDR1 ENHRY, CDR2 SYGVKD. The CDR3 loop is CAISESKPLLNSPLHF. CDR3 bases: TGTGCCATCAGTGAGTCGAAACCACTACTTAATTCACCCCTCCACTTT.

This rearrangement joins TRBV5-1 to TRBJ2-7; unclear D gene. Germline assignment: CDR1 SGHRS and CDR2 YFSETQ. Trimming shortened V by 7 bases and J by 0 bases, and 2 bases separated the two germline ends. This CDR3 has 10 residues. DNA for the CDR3: TGCGCCAGCGGCTCCTACGAGCAGTACTTC. Translation gives CASGSYEQYF.

The genes are TRBV6-1 and TRBJ2-7; TRBD2 agrees at 7 bases. Germline V CDR1 and CDR2: MNHNS, SASEGT. The V segment lost 8 bases and the J segment 0 bases; nucleotides outside the gene matches: 4. This CDR3 is 13 amino acids long. The CDR3 DNA reads as TGTGCCAGCTCGGGGGGAGGCTCCTACGAGCAGTACTTC. Translated: CASSGGGSYEQYF.

This clone was observed a handful of times. The chain joins TRBV18 to TRBJ1-6; maybe TRBD1 (5 bases). This CDR3 is built from 14 residues. Looked up from germline, CDR1 is KGHSH and CDR2 is LQKENI. V lost 2 bases and J 9 bases, leaving 11 bases between the germline ends. The CDR3: CASSPETRGSPLHF. The CDR3 region has the DNA TGTGCCAGCTCACCAGAGACAAGGGGTTCACCCCTCCACTTT.

This clone was found a few times. The chain employs TRBV5-1 and TRBJ2-3; D remains ambiguous. CDR1 is SGHRS, CDR2 YFSETQ, per germline. V was clipped by 3 bases and J by 2 bases, with 1 base between them. This CDR3 spans 11 amino acids. As DNA, the CDR3 is TGCGCCAGCAGCTCCACAGATACGCAGTATTTT. Residues: CASSSTDTQYF.

This sequence joins TRBV2 and TRBJ2-3, with D unresolved. V dropped 7 bases and J dropped 4 bases, with 9 bases sitting between them. The CDR3 has 12 amino acids. Germline CDR1 and CDR2: SNHLY and FYNNEI. The CDR3 DNA sequence: TGTGCCAGCAATAAGGGTCCAGATACGCAGTATTTT. Its protein product is CASNKGPDTQYF. Full variable domain (missing parts from reference TRBV2 and TRBJ2-3): EPEVTQTPSHQVTQMGQEVILRCVPISNHLYFYWYRQILGQKVEFLVSFYNNEISEKSEIFDDQFSVERPDGSNFTLKIRSTKLEDSAMYFCASNKGPDTQYFGPGTRLTVL.

The chain uses TRBV4-1 and TRBJ1-4; TRBD1 matches 7 bases. V was clipped by 4 bases and J by 3 bases; unmatched bases: 5. The CDR3 contains 15 residues. Germline values: CDR1 MGHRA, CDR2 YSYEKL. The CDR3 bases are TGCGCCAGCAGCCCAGGACAGGTCTCTAATGAAAAACTGTTTTTT. Its protein product is CASSPGQVSNEKLFF.

This sequence joins TRBV5-1 and TRBJ1-1; TRBD1 matches at 7 bases. V shed 4 bases and J 0 bases; nucleotides not matched to a gene: 3. This CDR3 contains 14 residues. Germline CDR1 SGHRS, CDR2 YFSETQ. The CDR3 reads CASSATGLNTEAFF. The CDR3, as DNA: TGCGCCAGCAGCGCGACAGGGTTGAACACTGAAGCTTTCTTT.

This sequence joins TRBV7-2 and TRBJ2-3; 7 nucleotides align to TRBD2. The CDR3 is 14 residues long. Trimming took 0 bases from V and 7 from J; bases not matched to a gene: 4. The germline V gene has CDR1 SGHTA and CDR2 FQGNSA. The CDR3 loop reads CASSLAAGLYTQYF. In nucleotides, the CDR3 is TGTGCCAGCAGCTTAGCAGCGGGGTTGTATACGCAGTATTTT.

This clone is a singleton in its sample. The CDR3: CASSHYVQGMGSGYTF. The DNA of the CDR3 is TGCGCCAGCAGCCACTACGTACAGGGTATGGGGTCTGGCTACACCTTC. The rearrangement joins TRBV4-1 to TRBJ1-2; D may be TRBD1 (6 bases). V was trimmed by 3 bases and J by 7 bases, leaving 21 bases between them. The CDR3 is made up of 16 amino acids. Germline loops: CDR1 MGHRA, CDR2 YSYEKL.

The gene calls are TRBV19 and TRBJ1-6, with 10 bases matching TRBD1. Looked up from germline, CDR1 is LNHDA and CDR2 is SQIVND (reference sequence). The junction had 8 bases not matched to a gene; V was cut back by 5 bases and J by 7 bases. CDR3 size: 16 residues. CDR3 protein: CASSVSRDRGNSPLHF. CDR3 DNA: TGTGCCAGTAGTGTCTCCCGGGACAGGGGAAATTCACCCCTCCACTTT.

This clone was seen just once. This chain links TRBV6-5 with TRBJ1-5, with 9 bases identical to TRBD1. The germline V gene encodes CDR1 MNHEY and CDR2 SVGAGI. J was trimmed by 4 bases and V by 4 bases; bases with no gene match: 8. This CDR3 region has 16 residues. The CDR3, as DNA: TGTGCCAGCAGTTCGAGGAGGACAGGGGATAATCAGCCCCAGCATTTT. Translated, it gives CASSSRRTGDNQPQHF.

The rearrangement joins TRBV5-4 to TRBJ1-2; tentatively, D is TRBD1 (5 bases). V shed 4 bases and J shed 8 bases, with 12 bases lying between them. The CDR3 is 12 residues long. Germline V lookup: CDR1 SGHNT, CDR2 YYREEE (reference sequence). The CDR3 is CASSPGHKGYTF. Here the CDR3 DNA reads TGTGCCAGCAGCCCCGGACATAAAGGCTACACCTTC. Full variable domain (rest looked up from reference TRBV5-4 and TRBJ1-2): ETGVTQSPTHLIKTRGQQVTLRCSSQSGHNTVSWYQQALGQGPQFIFQYYREEENGRGNFPPRFSGLQFPNYSSELNVNALELDDSALYLCASSPGHKGYTFGSGTRLTVV.

The chain combines TRBV5-1 with TRBJ1-2; D call uncertain. Germline CDR1 SGHRS, CDR2 YFSETQ. With 0 bases removed from V and 3 bases from J, the gap between germline ends came to 12 bases. The CDR3 consists of 15 residues. CDR3 in DNA: TGCGCCAGCAGCTTGGGGCTGGGTGGGGACTATGGCTACACCTTC. This sequence encodes CASSLGLGGDYGYTF.

The genes are TRBV5-1 and TRBJ2-7; the D call may be TRBD1 or TRBD2 (5 bases each). CDR1 and CDR2 (germline): SGHRS, YFSETQ. V was pared by 5 bases and J by 6 bases, with 15 bases between. This CDR3 has 13 residues. The CDR3 loop is CASRPNRGTEQYF. In DNA form, the CDR3 reads TGCGCCAGCAGACCCAACCGGGGCACCGAGCAGTACTTC. The variable domain in full, with the rest retrieved from reference TRBV5-1 and TRBJ2-7, is KAGVTQTPRYLIKTRGQQVTLSCSPISGHRSVSWYQQTPGQGLQFLFEYFSETQRNKGNFPGRFSGRQFSNSRSEMNVSTLELGDSALYLCASRPNRGTEQYFGPGTRLTVT.

The chain joins TRBV28 to TRBJ2-6, with D possibly being TRBD1 (6 bases). The CDR3 covers 15 residues. Between the trimmed V and J ends, which lost 8 bases and 4 bases, there was a span of 15 bases. Per germline, CDR1 MDHEN and CDR2 SYDVKM. CDR3 sequence reads: CASGPYRAGANVLTF. The CDR3 DNA is TGTGCCAGCGGGCCATACAGGGCCGGGGCCAACGTCCTGACTTTC.

The chain links TRBV5-1 to TRBJ2-2; D is uncertain. V lost 1 base, J lost 4 bases, and 20 bases lay in between. The CDR3 has 18 amino acids. Per germline, CDR1 SGHRS and CDR2 YFSETQ. CDR3 sequence (DNA): TGCGCCAGCAGCTTGAATCCCGCGGCAGGCCAGAGCACCGGGGAGCTGTTTTTT. It yields the protein CASSLNPAAGQSTGELFF.

The rearrangement uses TRBV7-9 and TRBJ1-2; D gene uncertain. Trimming stripped 0 bases from V and 4 bases from J, with 9 bases between. CDR1 is SEHNR, CDR2 FQNEAQ, per germline (reference sequence). The CDR3 is 14 amino acids. The CDR3 is CASSLARVVYGYTF. CDR3 DNA sequence: TGTGCCAGCAGCTTAGCGCGCGTTGTCTATGGCTACACCTTC.

V usage is TRBV14 and J usage is TRBJ1-6; tentative D call: TRBD1 (5 bases). Germline V CDR1 and CDR2: SGHDN, FVKESK. The CDR3 has 14 residues. V lost 2 bases, J lost 7 bases, and 9 bases lay in between. The CDR3 loop is CASSQKTVNSPLHF. The CDR3 nucleotides are TGTGCCAGCAGCCAAAAGACAGTAAATTCACCCCTCCACTTT.

The genes are TRBV5-4 and TRBJ1-1; D gene ambiguous. Trimming stripped 3 bases from V and 3 bases from J, with 12 bases between. The CDR3 extends over 14 amino acids. The germline V gene has CDR1 SGHNT and CDR2 YYREEE (reference sequence). DNA of the CDR3: TGTGCCAGCAGCTCCAGTATACGATACACTGAAGCTTTCTTT. Protein product: CASSSSIRYTEAFF.

This clone was seen a handful of times. CDR3 loop: CASSEVLDRFGNTIYF. In DNA form, the CDR3 reads TGTGCCAGCAGTGAAGTCCTGGACAGGTTTGGAAACACCATATATTTT. The genes are TRBV6-1 and TRBJ1-3; 7 nucleotides agree with TRBD1. The trim removed 1 base at V and 3 bases at J, leaving 6 bases unmatched. This CDR3 has 16 amino acids. Per the germline V gene, CDR1 is MNHNS and CDR2 is SASEGT.

The CDR3 sequence is CASRTHGGPYTDTQYF. The CDR3 DNA reads as TGTGCCAGCAGAACCCACGGGGGGCCCTACACAGATACGCAGTATTTT. The rearrangement links TRBV28 to TRBJ2-3, with D tentatively TRBD2 (7 bases). The CDR3 is 16 amino acids. CDR1 and CDR2 from the germline V gene are MDHEN and SYDVKM. The ends were cut back, 6 bases at V and 2 bases at J, with 18 bases in the middle.

V usage is TRBV2 and J usage is TRBJ1-6; possible D gene TRBD1, 6 bases. Trimming took off 4 bases at V and 7 bases at J, with 23 bases between the two ends. CDR1 and CDR2 (germline): SNHLY, FYNNEI. The CDR3 spans 18 residues. CDR3 in amino acids: CASSATTPGHRGNSPLHF. CDR3 bases: TGTGCCAGCAGTGCCACTACGCCGGGACACCGGGGGAATTCACCCCTCCACTTT.

Turning to this clone: One end of the junction does not line up with germline, which may come from a read error. The J gene is TRBJ2-3, the V gene TRBV6-6, with D possibly being TRBD1 (5 bases). The CDR3 runs to 12 residues. From germline, CDR1 is MNHNY and CDR2 SVGAGI (reference sequence). The CDR3 spells CASSYSGPSPFF. DNA for the CDR3: TGTGCCAGCAGTTACTCGGGGCCCTCCCCTTTTTTT.

Comments on this clone: Because the CDR3's place on the DNA is in doubt, the DNA is left out and the CDR3 is given as listed by TCRdb. The gene calls are TRBV21-1 and TRBJ1-4; the table names TRBD1, a call not compared with the DNA. TRBV21-1 is termed a pseudogene. The CDR3 region is 18 residues in length, termini included. CDR3 sequence: CASSRVGTGSTTNEKLFF.

This clone occurred a few times. The chain recombines TRBV29-1 with TRBJ1-5; 8 positions match TRBD1. The CDR3 is 14 amino acids. V was clipped by 4 bases and J by 3 bases; unmatched bases: 5. Germline V gene sequence: CDR1 SQVTM, CDR2 ANQGSEA. Here the CDR3 DNA reads TGCAGCGTTGCACCAGGGGGCCCCAATCAGCCCCAGCATTTT. Protein sequence: CSVAPGGPNQPQHF.